This entry lists 16 T cell receptor beta chains sequenced from one sample in a study of read filtering for tumor transcriptome and immune sequencing. From roughly 390 ng of RNA, a library with molecular barcoded alpha/delta and beta/gamma adaptors was made. TCRdb itself ran the reads through MiXCR, one entry per CDR3 protein. The table has about 58,000 distinct CDR3 sequences, approximately 13% seen once. Sequencing was carried out using a population of CD138-negative cells sorted from bone marrow. These receptor sequences come from a donor at least 40 years old with multiple myeloma.

This clonotype was detected many times. This chain links TRBV3-1 with TRBJ2-7, with D unclear. The ends were cut back, 0 bases at V and 2 bases at J, with 2 bases in the middle. The CDR3 runs to 12 residues. From germline, CDR1 is LGHDT and CDR2 YNNKEL (reference sequence). CDR3 residues: CASSQEPYEQYF. The DNA of the CDR3 is TGTGCCAGCAGCCAAGAGCCCTACGAGCAGTACTTC.

This clonotype was observed a few times. The V gene is TRBV6-5, the J gene TRBJ1-1; D is possibly TRBD1 (6 bases). CDR3 length: 12 residues. Deletions cut 1 base from V and 10 bases from J, with 10 bases between. CDR1 and CDR2 from the germline V gene are MNHEY and SVGAGI. In DNA form, the CDR3 reads TGTGCCAGCAGTTACTTACAGGGTGGAGCTTTCTTT. This translates into CASSYLQGGAFF.

This clonotype has a count of ten or more. The chain recombines TRBV7-9 with TRBJ1-4; 10 nucleotides agree with TRBD1. Germline CDR1 is SEHNR and CDR2 is FQNEAQ (reference sequence). V shed 3 bases, J shed 6 bases, and the junction held 1 base outside the gene matches. This CDR3 is built from 14 residues. The CDR3 coding sequence is TGTGCCAGCAGCTTCGGGACAGGGGATGAAAAACTGTTTTTT. This gives the protein CASSFGTGDEKLFF.

This clonotype was observed many times. The chain carries TRBV10-2 and TRBJ1-5, with 8 bases matching TRBD1. After removal of 5 bases from V and 1 base from J, the junction contained 4 bases not matched to a gene. Germline lookup yields CDR1 WSHSY and CDR2 SAAADI. The CDR3 totals 15 residues. The CDR3 loop reads CASSPWTGSNQPQHF. CDR3 nucleotide sequence: TGCGCCAGCAGTCCCTGGACAGGGAGCAATCAGCCCCAGCATTTT.

This clonotype was observed many times. The rearrangement links TRBV9 to TRBJ2-5, with D unclear. Trimming removed 4 bases from V and 3 bases from J, with 10 bases in between. The CDR3 is made up of 13 amino acids. Germline CDR1 SGDLS, CDR2 YYNGEE. CDR3 coding DNA: TGTGCCAGCAGCCCTCGAGGAAAAGAGACCCAGTACTTC. Encoded protein: CASSPRGKETQYF.

This clonotype has a count of ten or more. V usage is TRBV20-1 and J usage is TRBJ2-1; 11 bases fit TRBD1. The germline V gene has CDR1 DFQATT and CDR2 SNEGSKA (reference sequence). The CDR3 runs to 13 residues. The J segment lost 11 bases and the V segment lost 2 bases, leaving 5 bases of the junction unmatched. This CDR3 is CSARTGTGGKQFF. DNA of the CDR3: TGCAGTGCTAGAACCGGGACAGGGGGTAAGCAGTTCTTC.

This clonotype has ten or more counts. The chain combines TRBV7-3 with TRBJ2-2, with 7 bases fitting TRBD1. Germline assignment: CDR1 SGHTA and CDR2 FQGTGA. The trim removed 5 bases at V and 2 bases at J, leaving 17 bases unmatched. The CDR3 consists of 19 residues. The CDR3 nucleotides are TGTGCCAGCAGCATACCAAGGGGAAATCGACAGGGAAACACCGGGGAGCTGTTTTTT. It translates to CASSIPRGNRQGNTGELFF.

This clonotype was counted ten times or more. The chain has TRBV29-1 and TRBJ1-1; the D gene is possibly TRBD1 (5 bases). This CDR3 contains 15 residues. In germline, CDR1 is SQVTM, CDR2 ANQGSEA. V was clipped by 6 bases and J by 1 base, with 18 bases between them. CDR3 amino acids: CSVARPDTTNTEAFF. CDR3 in DNA: TGCAGCGTCGCTAGACCGGACACGACGAACACTGAAGCTTTCTTT.

This clonotype has ten or more counts. In nucleotides, the CDR3 is TGCGCCAGCAGCTTGGATGGGCCTTACACAGATACGCAGTATTTT. Translation: CASSLDGPYTDTQYF. The chain recombines TRBV5-1 with TRBJ2-3; D is ambiguous. CDR3 length: 15 amino acids. Deletions cut 0 bases from V and 2 bases from J, with 10 bases between. Germline CDR1 and CDR2: SGHRS and YFSETQ. The variable domain in full, completed from reference TRBV5-1 and TRBJ2-3, reads KAGVTQTPRYLIKTRGQQVTLSCSPISGHRSVSWYQQTPGQGLQFLFEYFSETQRNKGNFPGRFSGRQFSNSRSEMNVSTLELGDSALYLCASSLDGPYTDTQYFGPGTRLTVL.

This clonotype was counted at least ten times. The chain joins TRBV4-1 to TRBJ2-1; D perhaps matches TRBD2 (5 bases). V shed 3 bases and J shed 5 bases, with 14 bases lying between them. The V gene's germline CDR1 is MGHRA and CDR2 YSYEKL. The CDR3 loop spans 15 amino acids. DNA of the CDR3: TGCGCCAGCAGCCATCCTTGGCGGGCCAACAATGAGCAGTTCTTC. As protein: CASSHPWRANNEQFF.

A remark on this clonotype: Since no conserved phenylalanine or tryptophan closes the CDR3, a read error is the likely cause. The rearrangement uses TRBV5-1 and TRBJ2-3; TRBD2 is a possible D gene (5 bases). CDR3 length: 14 residues. Germline V CDR1 and CDR2: SGHRS, YFSETQ. For the CDR3, the DNA is TGCGCCGGCAGCTTGACGGGGTCGGGAGATACGCAGTATTGT. Protein: CAGSLTGSGDTQYC.

This clonotype was found many times. CDR3 DNA: TGTGCCTTATGGACAGGGGGCCGTGAAAAACTGTTTTTT. Its protein product is CALWTGGREKLFF. The chain employs TRBV30 and TRBJ1-4; 11 bases match TRBD1. The germline gives CDR1 GTSNPN, CDR2 SVGIG (reference sequence). V lost 7 bases to trimming and J lost 7 bases; unmatched junction nucleotides: 5. The CDR3 is made up of 13 amino acids. The full variable domain, rest sourced from reference TRBV30 and TRBJ1-4, is SQTIHQWPATLVQPVGSPLSLECTVEGTSNPNLYWYRQAAGRGLQLLFYSVGIGQISSEVPQNLSASRPQDRQFILSSKKLLLSDSGFYLCALWTGGREKLFFGSGTQLSVL.

This clonotype was seen at least ten times. CDR3 coding DNA: TGCAGCGTTGAAGGTCCGCCATCCGGGACAGGGTTGAATGAGCAGTTCTTC. Its translation: CSVEGPPSGTGLNEQFF. The rearrangement uses TRBV29-1 and TRBJ2-1; 9 bases map to TRBD1. CDR3 length: 17 amino acids. Trimming took 1 base from V and 7 from J; bases not matched to a gene: 14. Germline CDR1 is SQVTM and CDR2 is ANQGSEA.

The chain is built from TRBV24-1 and TRBJ1-1, with D unresolved. Germline CDR1 reads KGHDR; CDR2 reads SFDVKD. The CDR3 covers 12 residues. The V gene lost 12 bases and the J gene lost 3 bases, with 13 bases spanning the gap. The CDR3 loop is CAAGSYDTEAFF. DNA of the CDR3: TGTGCCGCCGGCAGCTACGACACTGAAGCTTTCTTT.

In this sample, this clonotype turned up many times. This CDR3 reads CASSLGTGGDTQYF. Here the CDR3 DNA reads TGTGCCAGCAGCTTAGGGACAGGGGGCGATACGCAGTATTTT. The chain links TRBV7-2 to TRBJ2-3, with 11 bases aligning to TRBD1. V dropped 1 base and J dropped 6; count of bases not matched to a gene: 0. This CDR3 contains 14 residues. Germline V gene sequence: CDR1 SGHTA, CDR2 FQGNSA.

The table lists this clonotype with many counts. The J gene is TRBJ2-3, the V gene TRBV29-1, with D possibly matching TRBD2 (8 bases). The germline V gene has CDR1 SQVTM and CDR2 ANQGSEA. Trimming removed 7 bases from V and 5 bases from J, with 19 bases in between. The CDR3 is made up of 14 amino acids. Here the CDR3 reads CSARGGPGGDTQYF. The CDR3 DNA is TGCAGCGCCCGGGGGGGACCAGGGGGAGATACGCAGTATTTT.